This TCR beta chain is from a study of low-dose radiotherapy and immunotherapy resistance in tumors. The time point: before trial treatment. The germline V gene has CDR1 DFQATT and CDR2 SNEGSKA (reference sequence). The CDR3 length is 13 residues. Germline trimming cut 0 bases from V and 9 bases from J; bases unmatched to any gene: 6. Primers used for first-strand cDNA, a TRAV- and TRBV-specific set, covered both alpha and beta chains. The authors amplified TCRs for 20 to 25 PCR cycles with a constant-region primer and a V-primer adapter. Via MiXCR, TCRdb re-called the reads, giving one row per CDR3 protein. Of more than 50,000 distinct CDR3 sequences in the sample, 20% to 25% were seen once.

V gene TRBV20-1 combines with J gene TRBJ2-7; TRBD2 agrees at 9 bases. The origin of this receptor is a male donor with prostate cancer. This specimen was PBMCs, taken before treatment. The CDR3 DNA is TGCAGTGCTAGAGAGATGGCGACTAGCGGGCAGTACTTC. This sequence encodes CSAREMATSGQYF.